Below are 8 T cell receptor beta chains sequenced from a single sample in a study of shared clonotypes between healthy human individuals. Assay: immunoSEQ multiplex PCR; the TCRdb copy retains only in-frame clones and omits some. This sample has approximately 2.5 million clones, with over 85% found just once. Sequencing used naive CD4+ T cells sorted from blood. Subset indicated: CD45RA+ positively selected. The receptors derive from a man between 18 and 35 years old in good health.

The genes are TRBV19 and TRBJ1-4; 7 bases map to TRBD1. J was trimmed by 5 bases and V by 3 bases; bases with no gene match: 9. This CDR3 spans 16 amino acids. Germline V lookup: CDR1 LNHDA, CDR2 SQIVND (reference sequence). The CDR3 DNA reads as TGTGCCAGTAGTATTTCTGGAGGGGGCAAGAATGAAAAACTGTTTTTT. It specifies CASSISGGGKNEKLFF. Full variable domain (remainder filled in from reference TRBV19 and TRBJ1-4): DGGITQSPKYLFRKEGQNVTLSCEQNLNHDAMYWYRQDPGQGLRLIYYSQIVNDFQKGDIAEGYSVSREKKESFPLTVTSAQKNPTAFYLCASSISGGGKNEKLFFGSGTQLSVL.

This clone showed up just once. The chain has TRBV12-5 and TRBJ2-5, with a weak D call TRBD2 (5 bases). The V gene's germline CDR1 is LGHNT and CDR2 FRNRAP. This CDR3 is 13 amino acids long. V was trimmed by 7 bases and J by 9 bases, leaving 18 bases between them. In DNA, the CDR3 is TGTGCTAGTGTTCTCCCCCCCAACGGGGCCCAGTACTTC. Its protein product is CASVLPPNGAQYF.

The CDR3 bases are TGCGCCAGCAGCTTGCGGTCGGACGCCGGGGAGCTGTTTTTT. Protein product: CASSLRSDAGELFF. This sequence joins TRBV5-1 and TRBJ2-2; no clear D gene. Trimming removed 1 base at V and 6 bases at J, with 10 bases between. CDR3 size: 14 residues. From germline, CDR1 is SGHRS and CDR2 YFSETQ. The full variable domain, in which reference TRBV5-1 and TRBJ2-2 provide the parts outside the CDR3, is KAGVTQTPRYLIKTRGQQVTLSCSPISGHRSVSWYQQTPGQGLQFLFEYFSETQRNKGNFPGRFSGRQFSNSRSEMNVSTLELGDSALYLCASSLRSDAGELFFGEGSRLTVL.

The V gene is TRBV5-1, the J gene TRBJ2-6; a possible D gene is TRBD1 (6 bases). The CDR3 loop spans 16 amino acids. V was shortened by 0 bases and J by 2 bases, with 9 bases between the two germline ends. The germline CDR1 and CDR2 sequences are SGHRS and YFSETQ. The CDR3 spells CASSLGDITGANVLTF. The CDR3 DNA follows: TGCGCCAGCAGCTTGGGGGACATTACTGGGGCCAACGTCCTGACTTTC.

This chain links TRBV7-2 with TRBJ2-2; no clear D. The V end was cut by 1 base, the J end by 0 bases, with 6 bases between. The germline gives CDR1 SGHTA, CDR2 FQGNSA. The CDR3 is 15 residues long. Here the CDR3 reads CASSLGVTNTGELFF. Here the CDR3 DNA reads TGTGCCAGCAGCTTAGGGGTTACGAACACCGGGGAGCTGTTTTTT.

The chain couples TRBV5-1 to TRBJ2-5, with 8 nucleotides matching TRBD1. Trimming took 3 bases from V and 5 from J; bases not matched to a gene: 9. This CDR3 comprises 15 residues. CDR1 and CDR2 (germline): SGHRS, YFSETQ. The CDR3 sequence: CASSSRTGLWETQYF. The CDR3 DNA reads as TGCGCCAGCAGCTCCCGGACAGGGCTATGGGAGACCCAGTACTTC.

The V call is TRBV5-8, the J call TRBJ2-5; D unclear. Looked up from germline, CDR1 is SGHTS and CDR2 is YDEGEE. Trimming cost V 4 bases and J 1 base, with 11 bases left between them. The CDR3 length is 14 residues. As DNA, the CDR3 is TGTGCCAGCAGCCAGGCGGCGGTCCAAGAGACCCAGTACTTC. It codes for CASSQAAVQETQYF. Full variable domain (remainder filled in from reference TRBV5-8 and TRBJ2-5): EAGVTQSPTHLIKTRGQQATLRCSPISGHTSVYWYQQALGLGLQFLLWYDEGEERNRGNFPPRFSGRQFPNYSSELNVNALELEDSALYLCASSQAAVQETQYFGPGTRLLVL.

The rearrangement links TRBV6-5 to TRBJ2-7; a weak D match, TRBD1 (6 bases). From germline, CDR1 is MNHEY and CDR2 SVGAGI. The CDR3 covers 13 residues. V lost 6 bases, J lost 3 bases, and 12 bases lay in between. The CDR3, as DNA: TGTGCCAGCAGACCTACAGGGTTCTACGAGCAGTACTTC. Encoded protein: CASRPTGFYEQYF.